This T cell receptor beta chain appears in the sequencing data of a study of OX40 agonist ivuxolimab in advanced cancers. About the study: Intravenous ivuxolimab at 0.01 to 10 mg/kg was given to patients every 2 weeks. Participants, 82.7% male, averaged around 64 years of age, ranging from roughly 20 to 80.

Only in-frame clones appear in the TCRdb table, and some are missing; sequencing was by immunoSEQ multiplex PCR. The repertoire has tens of thousands of clones, around 85% of them found once; the top ten carry less than 0.85%. This CDR3 is 15 amino acids long. V lost 8 bases and J lost 4, with 17 bases in between. CDR1 and CDR2 (germline): LNHDA, SQIVND (reference sequence). This TCR derives from an adult with an advanced solid tumor such as melanoma, head and neck, liver or kidney cancer. Sample: CD4+ or CD8+ T cells sorted from blood, taken in a trial of the OX40 agonist ivuxolimab. This chain uses TRBV19 with TRBJ2-2; D possibly matches TRBD1 or TRBD2 (6 bases each). CDR3 loop: CASSGGRVGTGELFF. CDR3 sequence (DNA): TGTGCCAGTTCCGGGGGCCGGGTTGGCACCGGGGAGCTGTTTTTT. The full variable domain, with the rest looked up from reference TRBV19 and TRBJ2-2, is DGGITQSPKYLFRKEGQNVTLSCEQNLNHDAMYWYRQDPGQGLRLIYYSQIVNDFQKGDIAEGYSVSREKKESFPLTVTSAQKNPTAFYLCASSGGRVGTGELFFGEGSRLTVL.